These 8 T cell receptor beta chains originate from one sample sequenced in a study of OX40 agonist ivuxolimab in advanced cancers. Here immunoSEQ multiplex PCR was the method, and the copy in TCRdb shows in-frame clones only, minus some. The table includes about 82,000 clones, approximately 87% detected once. Material: CD4+ or CD8+ T cells sorted from blood, obtained in a trial of the OX40 agonist ivuxolimab. These receptors came from an adult with an advanced solid tumor such as melanoma, head and neck, liver or kidney cancer.

This chain links TRBV11-2 with TRBJ1-2, with TRBD1 matching 11 bases. The CDR3 totals 14 residues. The germline V gene encodes CDR1 SGHAT and CDR2 FQNNGV. The V and J ends lost 4 bases and 5 bases, in that order; junction bases with no gene match: 3. This chain's CDR3 is CASSSGQGAYGYTF. CDR3 DNA: TGTGCCAGCAGCTCCGGACAGGGGGCGTATGGCTACACCTTC.

The CDR3 reads CASTRGVDLYNEQFF. The CDR3 bases are TGTGCCAGCACCCGGGGGGTTGACTTGTACAATGAGCAGTTCTTC. This chain joins TRBV27 and TRBJ2-1; TRBD2 matches at 7 bases. The CDR3 is 15 residues long. V dropped 7 bases and J dropped 4; count of bases not matched to a gene: 10. Germline assignment: CDR1 MNHEY and CDR2 SMNVEV (reference sequence).

This chain joins TRBV2 and TRBJ2-5, with 7 positions matching TRBD2. Germline V gene data show CDR1 as SNHLY and CDR2 as FYNNEI. This CDR3 comprises 12 residues. Trimming cost V 3 bases and J 9 bases; bases outside gene matches: 4. CDR3 region: CASSDSSGPQYF. In DNA, the CDR3 is TGTGCCAGCAGTGACTCTAGCGGTCCCCAGTACTTC.

This clone was seen a single time. The rearrangement joins TRBV18 to TRBJ1-1; TRBD1 might be the D (5 bases). The V gene's germline CDR1 is KGHSH and CDR2 LQKENI. Trimming removed 4 bases at V and 4 bases at J, with 10 bases between. The CDR3 has 13 amino acids. In DNA form, the CDR3 reads TGTGCCAGCTCACGGGAAGACAGCACTGAAGCTTTCTTT. This translates into CASSREDSTEAFF.

The J gene is TRBJ1-5, the V gene TRBV29-1, with D perhaps TRBD1 (5 bases). CDR1 SQVTM and CDR2 ANQGSEA come from the germline V gene. V lost 5 bases to trimming and J lost 4 bases, with 15 bases between them. CDR3 length: 14 residues. CDR3 residues: CSVTTGGRNQPQHF. The CDR3 DNA is TGCAGCGTTACGACGGGGGGAAGGAATCAGCCCCAGCATTTT. The variable domain in full, with the rest retrieved from reference TRBV29-1 and TRBJ1-5, is SAVISQKPSRDICQRGTSLTIQCQVDSQVTMMFWYRQQPGQSLTLIATANQGSEATYESGFVIDKFPISRPNLTFSTLTVSNMSPEDSSIYLCSVTTGGRNQPQHFGDGTRLSIL.

The V call is TRBV10-3, the J call TRBJ2-3, with TRBD2 matching over 14 bases. CDR1 is ENHRY, CDR2 SYGVKD, per germline. This CDR3 region has 16 residues. V shed 6 bases and J 6 bases; nucleotides not matched to a gene: 8. CDR3 in DNA: TGTGCCATCAGAAATGGGACTAGCGGGGGTAGTGATACGCAGTATTTT. Encoded protein: CAIRNGTSGGSDTQYF.

The chain has TRBV6-6 and TRBJ1-1; a possible D gene is TRBD1 (6 bases). The CDR3 consists of 13 residues. Germline V lookup: CDR1 MNHNY, CDR2 SVGAGI (reference sequence). Deletions cut 10 bases from V and 3 bases from J, with 15 bases between. CDR3 region: CATETGPYTEAFF. The CDR3 bases are TGTGCCACCGAGACAGGCCCTTACACTGAAGCTTTCTTT.

The genes are TRBV7-9 and TRBJ2-7; TRBD1 agrees at 7 bases. V dropped 3 bases and J dropped 3; count of bases not matched to a gene: 5. The CDR3 contains 14 residues. Germline-derived CDR1 and CDR2 are SEHNR and FQNEAQ (reference sequence). DNA of the CDR3: TGTGCCAGCAGCTTTTCGGGACAGAACTACGAGCAGTACTTC. Translated: CASSFSGQNYEQYF.